These 27 T cell receptor beta chains came from one sample sequenced in a study of blood T cell repertoires in COVID-19 (dated by TCRdb to the early 2020s). Library preparation was by the immunoSEQ multiplex PCR assay. Not all clones reach the TCRdb copy of this immuneACCESS table, which keeps in-frame sequences only. Checked studies attribute under half of the gap to unresolved V genes and leave the rest unexplained. The sample includes over 70,000 clones, with around 76% observed a single time. 25% to 30% of the sample is held by the ten biggest clonotypes. Sequencing used peripheral blood. All receptors come from a woman aged 80 or older with active or convalescent COVID-19.

The chain joins TRBV7-2 to TRBJ2-1; 12 bases agree with TRBD2. Trimming took 3 bases from V and 2 from J; bases not matched to a gene: 2. Germline-derived CDR1 and CDR2 are SGHTA and FQGNSA. The CDR3 runs 16 residues. DNA for the CDR3: TGTGCCAGCAGCTTTACTAGCGGGGGGACCTACAATGAGCAGTTCTTC. Amino acid sequence: CASSFTSGGTYNEQFF.

The V call is TRBV5-1, the J call TRBJ2-1; 10 positions match TRBD2. In germline, CDR1 is SGHRS, CDR2 YFSETQ. This CDR3 has 15 amino acids. V was pared by 2 bases and J by 7 bases, with 6 bases of the junction left unmatched. The CDR3 region has the DNA TGCGCCAGCAGCTTAGCGGGGGGGCTAATTAATGAGCAGTTCTTC. It specifies CASSLAGGLINEQFF.

The rearrangement uses TRBV30 and TRBJ2-1, with D possibly TRBD1 on 5 matching bases. Germline values: CDR1 GTSNPN, CDR2 SVGIG (reference sequence). The CDR3 consists of 11 residues. The V end lost 2 bases, the J end lost 9 bases, and 8 bases lay between the germline ends. CDR3 loop: CAWSLGAEQFF. The CDR3 bases are TGTGCCTGGAGTCTAGGGGCTGAGCAGTTCTTC.

This clone has only a few counts. The chain carries TRBV10-1 and TRBJ1-6; the match to TRBD1 covers 9 bases. The CDR3 sequence is 15 residues long. V shed 2 bases and J 7 bases; nucleotides not matched to a gene: 3. CDR1 WNHNN and CDR2 SYGVQD come from the germline V gene (reference sequence). The CDR3 here is CASSEDRGVNSPLHF. The CDR3 DNA is TGCGCCAGCAGTGAGGACAGGGGGGTAAATTCACCCCTCCACTTT.

The V gene is TRBV5-4, the J gene TRBJ2-3, with a tentative D call TRBD1 (6 bases). From germline, CDR1 is SGHNT and CDR2 YYREEE (reference sequence). V gave up 5 bases and J gave up 2 bases, with 15 bases separating them. This CDR3 has 15 residues. In DNA, the CDR3 is TGTGCCAGCAGTAGAAGCGCAGGGGCCACAGATACGCAGTATTTT. Its translation is CASSRSAGATDTQYF.

The rearrangement uses TRBV28 and TRBJ1-2, with D maybe TRBD1 (6 bases). Germline loops: CDR1 MDHEN, CDR2 SYDVKM. The CDR3 length is 18 residues. The V and J ends lost 5 bases and 4 bases respectively, with 26 bases between them. For the CDR3, the DNA is TGTGCCAGCAGTGGTTCAGACAGGCCCACTAAAAACTTCTATGGCTACACCTTC. It specifies CASSGSDRPTKNFYGYTF.

This chain connects TRBV19 to TRBJ2-3; 7 bases match TRBD1. Germline loops: CDR1 LNHDA, CDR2 SQIVND (reference sequence). This CDR3 has 15 amino acids. The V gene end was trimmed by 5 bases and the J gene end by 0 bases; junction bases not matched to a gene: 5. The CDR3, as DNA: TGTGCCAGTAGTGCAACAGGGGAGAGCACAGATACGCAGTATTTT. Translated, it gives CASSATGESTDTQYF.

This clone turned up a few times. The sample contains more than one DNA sequence encoding this CDR3. The chain uses TRBV11-3 and TRBJ2-5, with D possibly matching TRBD2 (5 bases). Per the germline V gene, CDR1 is SGHNT and CDR2 is YENEEA. V was clipped by 5 bases and J by 5 bases, with 12 bases between them. This CDR3 is built from 13 residues. CDR3 in amino acids: CASSPSGVETQYF. The CDR3 DNA sequence: TGTGCCAGCAGCCCCTCCGGGGTGGAGACCCAGTACTTC.

V and J are TRBV19 and TRBJ1-1, with no clear D. V was shortened by 7 bases and J by 1 base, with 10 bases between the two germline ends. The CDR3 runs 13 residues. Germline assignment: CDR1 LNHDA and CDR2 SQIVND (reference sequence). The CDR3 nucleotides are TGTGCCAGTAACCGACAAACGAACACTGAAGCTTTCTTT. Protein: CASNRQTNTEAFF.

CDR3 residues: CASSQSNNPSGNTIYF. Written as DNA, the CDR3 is TGTGCCAGCAGCCAATCAAACAACCCCTCTGGAAACACCATATATTTT. The rearrangement joins TRBV16 to TRBJ1-3; D gene uncertain. This CDR3 is built from 16 residues. Germline values: CDR1 KGHSY, CDR2 FQNENV. The V and J ends lost 0 bases and 0 bases respectively, with 9 bases between them.

The chain has TRBV6-1 and TRBJ1-2, with TRBD1 matching 7 bases. The CDR3 has 17 residues. V lost 3 bases, J lost 0 bases, and 10 bases stayed unmatched. The germline V gene encodes CDR1 MNHNS and CDR2 SASEGT. The CDR3: CASSDLRQGGPNYGYTF. The CDR3 nucleotides read TGTGCCAGCAGTGACCTCCGACAGGGAGGACCTAACTATGGCTACACCTTC.

V and J are TRBV5-1 and TRBJ1-2, with 7 bases aligning to TRBD1. The CDR3 is 14 residues long. The V segment lost 4 bases and the J segment 7 bases; nucleotides outside the gene matches: 10. CDR1 and CDR2 (germline): SGHRS, YFSETQ. The CDR3 sequence is CASSESGGSRGYTF. The CDR3 DNA follows: TGCGCCAGCAGCGAATCAGGGGGATCCCGTGGCTACACCTTC.

The CDR3 protein is CAWSTGVGYTF. CDR3 nucleotide sequence: TGTGCCTGGAGTACAGGGGTTGGCTACACCTTC. This rearrangement joins TRBV30 to TRBJ1-2, with 7 nucleotides matching TRBD1. The V segment lost 2 bases and the J segment 7 bases; nucleotides outside the gene matches: 1. The CDR3 contains 11 residues. Germline CDR1 reads GTSNPN; CDR2 reads SVGIG (reference sequence).

J is TRBJ2-7 and V is TRBV11-2; 9 nucleotides line up with TRBD1. The trim removed 3 bases at V and 6 bases at J, leaving 9 bases unmatched. The CDR3 contains 15 residues. The germline V gene has CDR1 SGHAT and CDR2 FQNNGV. This CDR3 reads CASSLDRGYMSEQYF. Here the CDR3 DNA reads TGTGCCAGCAGCTTGGACAGGGGTTATATGAGCGAGCAGTACTTC. Variable domain in full (rest from reference TRBV11-2 and TRBJ2-7): EAGVAQSPRYKIIEKRQSVAFWCNPISGHATLYWYQQILGQGPKLLIQFQNNGVVDDSQLPKDRFSAERLKGVDSTLKIQPAKLEDSAVYLCASSLDRGYMSEQYFGPGTRLTVT.

This sequence joins TRBV11-2 and TRBJ1-1; D uncertain. The V gene's germline CDR1 is SGHAT and CDR2 FQNNGV. Trimming took off 4 bases at V and 0 bases at J, with 18 bases between the two ends. The CDR3 length is 17 residues. This chain's CDR3 is CASSSTEGLTLNTEAFF. Written as DNA, the CDR3 is TGTGCCAGCAGCTCGACTGAAGGACTTACCTTGAACACTGAAGCTTTCTTT. Drawing the rest from reference TRBV11-2 and TRBJ1-1, the complete variable domain is EAGVAQSPRYKIIEKRQSVAFWCNPISGHATLYWYQQILGQGPKLLIQFQNNGVVDDSQLPKDRFSAERLKGVDSTLKIQPAKLEDSAVYLCASSSTEGLTLNTEAFFGQGTRLTVV.

There are a few counts of this clone. J is TRBJ2-7 and V is TRBV30; D may be TRBD1 (5 bases). This CDR3 has 15 amino acids. Germline CDR1 is GTSNPN and CDR2 is SVGIG (reference sequence). V shed 1 base and J shed 6 bases, with 19 bases lying between them. This CDR3 reads CAWSGGPRSIGEQYF. The CDR3 DNA reads as TGTGCCTGGAGTGGGGGCCCCAGATCTATTGGCGAGCAGTACTTC.

The chain couples TRBV5-6 to TRBJ1-1, with 9 bases matching TRBD1. Trimming cost V 7 bases and J 0 bases; bases outside gene matches: 7. In germline, CDR1 is SGHDT, CDR2 YYEEEE. This CDR3 contains 15 residues. The CDR3 is CASGSGTGMNTEAFF. CDR3 bases: TGTGCCAGCGGGTCGGGGACAGGGATGAACACTGAAGCTTTCTTT.

The chain recombines TRBV7-9 with TRBJ1-4, with 9 bases that match TRBD1. CDR1 SEHNR and CDR2 FQNEAQ come from the germline V gene (reference sequence). CDR3 length equals 16 residues. V trimming: 3 bases; J trimming: 3 bases; junction bases outside the gene matches: 5. CDR3 nucleotides: TGTGCCAGCAGCTTGGGGACAGGGATGTCTAATGAAAAACTGTTTTTT. This encodes CASSLGTGMSNEKLFF.

This clone appeared once. The V call is TRBV11-2, the J call TRBJ1-6; D is undetermined. The V end was cut by 1 base, the J end by 4 bases, with 14 bases between. Germline V gives CDR1 SGHAT, CDR2 FQNNGV. The CDR3 covers 17 residues. The DNA of the CDR3 is TGTGCCAGCAGCTTAGGAGTCGCGACTTTGTATAATTCACCCCTCCACTTT. Amino acids: CASSLGVATLYNSPLHF.

On this clone: A read error may account for a junction end that differs from germline. The chain links TRBV2 to TRBJ2-2; the D gene is possibly TRBD1 (6 bases). Germline lookup yields CDR1 SNHLY and CDR2 FYNNEI. CDR3 length: 14 amino acids. The CDR3: CASREDRTLGELFF. In nucleotides, the CDR3 is TGTGCCAGCAGAGAAGACAGGACGCTCGGGGAGCTGTTTTTT.

This clone appeared a few times. The chain has TRBV5-1 and TRBJ2-5; tentatively, D is TRBD2 (5 bases). This CDR3 is built from 13 residues. The V and J ends lost 0 bases and 3 bases respectively, with 6 bases between them. Germline CDR1 SGHRS, CDR2 YFSETQ. The CDR3 nucleotides are TGCGCCAGCAGCTTGGGACTAAAAGAGACCCAGTACTTC. This codes for CASSLGLKETQYF.

The genes are TRBV3-1 (or the pseudogene TRBV3-2) and TRBJ2-3; tentatively, D is TRBD1 (7 bases). The length of the CDR3 is 16 residues. Germline CDR1 LGHDT, CDR2 YNNKEL (reference sequence). Trimming cost V 4 bases and J 1 base, with 15 bases left between them. CDR3 sequence: CASSRRGRGGTDTQYF. The CDR3, as DNA: TGTGCCAGCAGCCGAAGGGGGCGGGGTGGCACAGATACGCAGTATTTT.

The chain employs TRBV19 and TRBJ1-1; D remains unclear. V dropped 2 bases and J dropped 6 bases, with 13 bases sitting between them. The CDR3 sequence is 14 residues long. CDR1 LNHDA and CDR2 SQIVND come from the germline V gene (reference sequence). DNA for the CDR3: TGTGCCAGTAGTATAAAAGCGGCAGCCCCTGAAGCTTTCTTT. Translating gives CASSIKAAAPEAFF.

The J gene is TRBJ2-7, the V gene TRBV19; D remains unclear. Deletions cut 3 bases from V and 0 bases from J, with 9 bases between. Per germline, CDR1 LNHDA and CDR2 SQIVND (reference sequence). The CDR3 contains 14 residues. CDR3 DNA: TGTGCCAGTAGTATTGTCGACAACTCCTACGAGCAGTACTTC. Protein product: CASSIVDNSYEQYF.

This chain connects TRBV27 to TRBJ1-5; the match to TRBD1 covers 7 bases. CDR1 and CDR2 (germline): MNHEY, SMNVEV (reference sequence). This CDR3 region has 15 residues. The ends lost 5 bases at V and 5 bases at J; junction bases unmatched: 9. The CDR3: CASSATGMLYQPQHF. In nucleotides, the CDR3 is TGTGCCAGCAGTGCGACAGGGATGCTGTATCAGCCCCAGCATTTT.

The V call is TRBV2, the J call TRBJ1-1; D is possibly TRBD1 (6 bases). The V end lost 6 bases, the J end lost 10 bases, and 15 bases lay between the germline ends. The CDR3 runs to 12 residues. Germline loops: CDR1 SNHLY, CDR2 FYNNEI. CDR3 protein: CASRRTAEVAFF. The CDR3 nucleotides are TGTGCCAGCAGGAGGACAGCCGAGGTAGCTTTCTTT.

The genes are TRBV6-2 or TRBV6-3 and TRBJ1-1; 8 nucleotides agree with TRBD1. CDR3 length equals 17 residues. Germline trimming cut 3 bases from V and 0 bases from J; bases unmatched to any gene: 9. Germline V lookup: CDR1 MNHEY, CDR2 SVGEGT. CDR3 in DNA: TGTGCCAGCAGTTATGGACAGGGAAGGAAGATGAACACTGAAGCTTTCTTT. Translating gives CASSYGQGRKMNTEAFF.